The 15 T cell receptor beta chains in this list originate from one sample, sequenced in a study of technical replicates of blood from a few donors. The data were produced by immunoSEQ multiplex PCR, yet TCRdb's version contains in-frame clones alone and is incomplete. The sample yields some 13,000 clones, approximately 95% seen once. Material for sequencing was PBMCs. Receptors originate from a human donor in good health.

The chain is built from TRBV19 and TRBJ2-3; D might be TRBD1 (5 bases). Germline lookup yields CDR1 LNHDA and CDR2 SQIVND (reference sequence). CDR3 size: 14 residues. Trimming shortened V by 8 bases and J by 3 bases, and 15 bases separated the two germline ends. In DNA, the CDR3 is TGTGCCAGTTCCATTCAGGGTGTGACAGATACGCAGTATTTT. Translation gives CASSIQGVTDTQYF.

The V gene is TRBV5-1, the J gene TRBJ2-3; D gene uncertain. This CDR3 has 16 amino acids. Trimming took off 2 bases at V and 1 base at J, with 14 bases between the two ends. Germline V lookup: CDR1 SGHRS, CDR2 YFSETQ. CDR3 protein: CASSFDLNHGTDTQYF. The CDR3, as DNA: TGCGCCAGCAGCTTTGACTTGAATCACGGCACAGATACGCAGTATTTT.

The chain has TRBV9 and TRBJ2-2; 9 bases align to TRBD2. This CDR3 comprises 17 residues. The germline gives CDR1 SGDLS, CDR2 YYNGEE. The V gene end was trimmed by 2 bases and the J gene end by 5 bases; junction bases not matched to a gene: 10. The CDR3 coding sequence is TGTGCCAGCAGCGTTGGTGCTCGGGCGGGAGGGACCGGGGAGCTGTTTTTT. Its protein product is CASSVGARAGGTGELFF.

This chain links TRBV7-7 with TRBJ2-1, with 8 bases aligning to TRBD2. V dropped 4 bases and J dropped 7; count of bases not matched to a gene: 3. CDR1 is SSHAT and CDR2 is FNYEAQ in the germline V gene (reference sequence). The length of the CDR3 is 13 residues. CDR3 coding DNA: TGTGCCAGCAGCTCCGAGCGGGGGAATGAGCAGTTCTTC. Residues: CASSSERGNEQFF.

CDR3 region: CASRERWTVSYEQYF. CDR3 nucleotides: TGTGCCAGCAGAGAAAGATGGACAGTCTCCTACGAGCAGTACTTC. The rearrangement uses TRBV6-1 and TRBJ2-7; weak D call: TRBD1 (6 bases). CDR1 is MNHNS and CDR2 is SASEGT in the germline V gene. The CDR3 runs to 15 residues. Deletions cut 6 bases from V and 0 bases from J, with 15 bases between.

The chain recombines TRBV6-1 with TRBJ2-4, with no clear D. The CDR3 has 14 residues. The germline CDR1 and CDR2 sequences are MNHNS and SASEGT. Deletions cut 6 bases from V and 2 bases from J, with 11 bases between. The CDR3 coding sequence is TGTGCCAGCAGCGGAGCATTACCCAAAAACATTCAGTACTTC. This codes for CASSGALPKNIQYF.

The CDR3 DNA is TGTGCCAGCAGCTTACAAGCGGGAGGGACCTACAATGAGCAGTTCTTC. This translates into CASSLQAGGTYNEQFF. This chain uses TRBV5-6 with TRBJ2-1; TRBD2 agrees at 10 bases. The CDR3 extends over 16 amino acids. Trimming took 2 bases from V and 2 from J; bases not matched to a gene: 4. The germline CDR1 and CDR2 sequences are SGHDT and YYEEEE. The full variable domain, completed using reference TRBV5-6 and TRBJ2-1, is DAGVTQSPTHLIKTRGQQVTLRCSPKSGHDTVSWYQQALGQGPQFIFQYYEEEERQRGNFPDRFSGHQFPNYSSELNVNALLLGDSALYLCASSLQAGGTYNEQFFGPGTRLTVL.

The chain recombines TRBV11-1 with TRBJ2-7; D possibly corresponds to TRBD2 (6 bases). The germline gives CDR1 SGHAT, CDR2 FQDESV (reference sequence). The CDR3 runs to 14 residues. Between the trimmed V and J ends, which lost 7 bases and 3 bases, there was a span of 16 bases. As DNA, the CDR3 is TGTGCCAGCACCCCGCAGGGACTTCACTACGAGCAGTACTTC. Protein product: CASTPQGLHYEQYF.

The chain has TRBV12-2 and TRBJ1-4. TRBV12-2 is a documented pseudogene. This CDR3 region has 16 residues. The CDR3 bases are TGTGCAAGTCGCTTAGTAAAGGGAGCAACTAATGAAAAACTGTTTTTT. It translates to CASRLVKGATNEKLFF.

The V call is TRBV30, the J call TRBJ2-1, with D uncertain. V gave up 2 bases and J gave up 6 bases, with 11 bases separating them. Per the germline V gene, CDR1 is GTSNPN and CDR2 is SVGIG (reference sequence). The CDR3 has 13 residues. CDR3 residues: CAWSPSPLNEQFF. In nucleotides, the CDR3 is TGTGCCTGGAGTCCGAGTCCCCTCAATGAGCAGTTCTTC.

J is TRBJ2-7 and V is TRBV5-1; 10 bases are shared with TRBD2. Looked up from germline, CDR1 is SGHRS and CDR2 is YFSETQ. There are 17 residues in the CDR3. V dropped 0 bases and J dropped 8; count of bases not matched to a gene: 14. CDR3 residues: CASSLASSGSSTGQQYF. The CDR3 nucleotides are TGCGCCAGCAGCTTGGCATCTAGCGGGAGTTCAACGGGTCAGCAGTACTTC.

This chain links TRBV4-2 with TRBJ2-4; tentatively, D is TRBD2 (6 bases). This CDR3 spans 13 amino acids. Germline V lookup: CDR1 LGHNA, CDR2 YNFKEQ. The V end lost 1 base, the J end lost 8 bases, and 9 bases lay between the germline ends. This CDR3 is CASSQGEADIQYF. The CDR3 coding sequence is TGTGCCAGCAGCCAAGGGGAGGCGGACATTCAGTACTTC.

The rearrangement joins TRBV5-1 to TRBJ2-7; 10 nucleotides match TRBD1. Germline V gene data show CDR1 as SGHRS and CDR2 as YFSETQ. With V trimmed by 5 bases and J by 3 bases, 11 bases remained unmatched. CDR3 size: 16 residues. The CDR3, as DNA: TGCGCCAGCAGTCACGCCGGGACAGGGGCTTACTACGAGCAGTACTTC. This gives the protein CASSHAGTGAYYEQYF. Drawing the rest from reference TRBV5-1 and TRBJ2-7, the complete variable domain is KAGVTQTPRYLIKTRGQQVTLSCSPISGHRSVSWYQQTPGQGLQFLFEYFSETQRNKGNFPGRFSGRQFSNSRSEMNVSTLELGDSALYLCASSHAGTGAYYEQYFGPGTRLTVT.

The chain's CDR3 is CASRSSGSSYEQYF. The DNA for the CDR3 is TGTGCCAGCAGGTCCAGCGGGAGCTCCTACGAGCAGTACTTC. This sequence joins TRBV5-4 and TRBJ2-7; 8 bases fit TRBD2. CDR1 and CDR2 from the germline V gene are SGHNT and YYREEE (reference sequence). V was clipped by 5 bases and J by 0 bases; unmatched bases: 4. The length of the CDR3 is 14 residues.

DNA of the CDR3: TGTGCCAGCTCACCAGAGGGGGTTGCTGACGAGCAGTACTTC. This codes for CASSPEGVADEQYF. The chain uses TRBV18 and TRBJ2-7; the D gene is possibly TRBD1 (6 bases). The CDR3 extends over 14 amino acids. The V gene lost 2 bases and the J gene lost 5 bases, with 13 bases spanning the gap. Looked up from germline, CDR1 is KGHSH and CDR2 is LQKENI.